The clone carrying this TCR beta chain was detected only a few times. The antigen is undetermined. When naive CD8 T cells were sorted, they were gated as CD8+CD4-CCR7+CD45RA+. This sample stems from a study of molecular identifiers for immune sequencing clone quantification. Whole-study context: In replicates, RNA from about 20,000 or 100,000 naive CD8 cells was split five ways, four sequenced.

General study results and limits: Clones above 20 RNA copies contained over 97% of effector molecules and under 1% of naive molecules. The sizes of highly expanded clones could be underestimated when identical TCR molecules share a barcode.

V trimming: 3 bases; J trimming: 5 bases; junction bases outside the gene matches: 3. The CDR3 runs 14 residues. Germline-derived CDR1 and CDR2 are DFQATT and SNEGSKA (reference sequence). Using its own MiXCR run on the PCR reads, TCRdb lists one record per CDR3 protein. This table holds some 580,000 distinct CDR3 sequences, 25% found once. Material for sequencing was naive CD8+ T cells from blood, with Jurkat cell RNA spiked in. The subset is: FACS-sorted CD8+CD4-CCR7+CD45RA+ naive T cells. The V gene is TRBV20-1, the J gene TRBJ2-1, with 11 bases fitting TRBD2. The TCR comes from a human donor in good health. Some libraries in this study had Jurkat cell RNA spiked in. The CDR3 loop is CSASGTSGNNEQFF. The CDR3 bases are TGCAGTGCTAGCGGGACTAGCGGAAACAATGAGCAGTTCTTC.